This T cell receptor (beta chain) was observed in a study of hypomethylating agent response in myelodysplastic syndrome. In the study overall: Hypomethylating treatment was azacitidine in about 70% of the 11, decitabine in 3 of 11.

The data were produced by immunoSEQ multiplex PCR, yet TCRdb's version contains in-frame clones alone and is incomplete. The table lists roughly 3,500 clones, around 80% of them singletons. Trimming cost V 0 bases and J 8 bases; bases outside gene matches: 8. CDR1 is GTSNPN and CDR2 is SVGIG in the germline V gene (reference sequence). The CDR3 contains 15 residues. The sample consisted of bone marrow, taken before or after starting hypomethylating agent treatment for myelodysplastic syndrome (not recorded which). This sequence joins TRBV30 and TRBJ1-4; TRBD1 matches at 8 bases. This receptor was obtained from a human donor with myelodysplastic syndrome. This CDR3 reads CAWSVKQGVREKLFF. DNA of the CDR3: TGTGCCTGGAGTGTAAAACAGGGGGTCAGGGAAAAACTGTTTTTT.